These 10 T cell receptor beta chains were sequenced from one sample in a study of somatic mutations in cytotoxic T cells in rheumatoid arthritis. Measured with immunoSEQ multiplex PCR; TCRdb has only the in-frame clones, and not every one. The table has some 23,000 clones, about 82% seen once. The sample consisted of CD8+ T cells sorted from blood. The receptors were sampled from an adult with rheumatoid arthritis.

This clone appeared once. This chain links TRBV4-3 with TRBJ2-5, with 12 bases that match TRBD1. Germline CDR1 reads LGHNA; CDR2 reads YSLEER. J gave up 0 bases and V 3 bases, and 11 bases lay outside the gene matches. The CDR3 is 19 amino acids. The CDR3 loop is CASSHRGTGGPRHQETQYF. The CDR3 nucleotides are TGCGCCAGCAGCCATCGGGGGACAGGGGGCCCTCGGCACCAAGAGACCCAGTACTTC.

The CDR3 DNA is TGTGCCAGCAGCCATGTAGCGGGGGGGCAGGATGAGCAGTTCTTC. Protein product: CASSHVAGGQDEQFF. The chain employs TRBV13 and TRBJ2-1; 11 positions agree with TRBD2. The junction had 8 bases not matched to a gene; V was cut back by 5 bases and J by 8 bases. Germline V gives CDR1 PRHDT, CDR2 FYEKMQ (reference sequence). The CDR3 is made up of 15 amino acids.

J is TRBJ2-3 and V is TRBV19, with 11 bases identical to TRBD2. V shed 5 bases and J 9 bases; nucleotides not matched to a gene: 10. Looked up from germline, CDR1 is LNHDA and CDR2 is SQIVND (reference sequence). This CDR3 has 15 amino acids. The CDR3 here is CASSPPTSGVETQYF. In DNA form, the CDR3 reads TGTGCCAGTAGTCCCCCGACTAGCGGGGTGGAAACGCAGTATTTT.

The CDR3 region is CASSRQGGGNQPQHF. The CDR3 nucleotides are TGTGCCAGCTCACGACAGGGGGGAGGCAATCAGCCCCAGCATTTT. The rearrangement uses TRBV18 and TRBJ1-5; 9 bases agree with TRBD1. The CDR3 length is 15 residues. The V gene's germline CDR1 is KGHSH and CDR2 LQKENI. Trimming at V came to 4 bases and at J to 2 bases, leaving 3 bases not matched to a gene.

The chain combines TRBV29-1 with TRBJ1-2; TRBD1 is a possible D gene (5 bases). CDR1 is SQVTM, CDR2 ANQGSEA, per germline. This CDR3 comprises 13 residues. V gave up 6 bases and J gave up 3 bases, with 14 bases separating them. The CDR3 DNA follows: TGCAGCGTGGGGGAGGGCGCTTACTATGGCTACACCTTC. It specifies CSVGEGAYYGYTF.

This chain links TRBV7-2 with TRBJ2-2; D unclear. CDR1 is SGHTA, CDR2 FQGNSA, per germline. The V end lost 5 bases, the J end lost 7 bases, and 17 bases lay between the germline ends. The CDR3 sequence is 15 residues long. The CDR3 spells CASSPGGISLGELFF. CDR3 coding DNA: TGTGCCAGCAGCCCCGGCGGAATCTCTCTCGGGGAGCTGTTTTTT.

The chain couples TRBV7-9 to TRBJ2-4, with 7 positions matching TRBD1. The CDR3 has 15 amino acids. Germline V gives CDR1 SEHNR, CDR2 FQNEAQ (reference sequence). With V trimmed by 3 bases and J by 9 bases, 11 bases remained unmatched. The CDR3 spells CASSLTGSSTGIQYF. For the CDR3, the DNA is TGTGCCAGCAGCTTGACAGGGTCTAGTACGGGCATTCAGTACTTC.

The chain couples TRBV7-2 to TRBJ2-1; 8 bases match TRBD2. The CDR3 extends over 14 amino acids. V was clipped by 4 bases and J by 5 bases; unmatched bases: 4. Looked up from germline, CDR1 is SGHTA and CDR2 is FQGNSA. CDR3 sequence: CASSWTSWDNEQFF. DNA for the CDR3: TGTGCCAGCAGCTGGACTAGCTGGGACAATGAGCAGTTCTTC.

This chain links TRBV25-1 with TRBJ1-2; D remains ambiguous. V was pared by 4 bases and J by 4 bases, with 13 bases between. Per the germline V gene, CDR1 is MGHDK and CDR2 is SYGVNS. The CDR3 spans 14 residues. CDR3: CASSGAGGVYGYTF. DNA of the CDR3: TGTGCCAGCAGTGGCGCAGGCGGGGTCTATGGCTACACCTTC.

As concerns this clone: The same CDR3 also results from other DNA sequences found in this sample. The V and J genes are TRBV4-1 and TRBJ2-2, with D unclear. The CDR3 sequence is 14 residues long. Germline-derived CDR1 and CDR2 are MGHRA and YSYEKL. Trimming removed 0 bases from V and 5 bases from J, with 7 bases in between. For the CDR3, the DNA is TGCGCCAGCAGCCAAGATCCGAGGACCGGGGAGCTGTTTTTT. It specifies CASSQDPRTGELFF.